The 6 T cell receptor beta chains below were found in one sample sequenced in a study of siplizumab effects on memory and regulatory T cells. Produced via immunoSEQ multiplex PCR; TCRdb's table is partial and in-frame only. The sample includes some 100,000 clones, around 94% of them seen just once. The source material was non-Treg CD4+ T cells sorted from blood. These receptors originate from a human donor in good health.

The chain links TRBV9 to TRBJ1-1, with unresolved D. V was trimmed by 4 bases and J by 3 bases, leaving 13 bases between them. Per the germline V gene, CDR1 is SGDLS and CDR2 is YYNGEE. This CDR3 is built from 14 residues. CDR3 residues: CASSMGIGYTEAFF. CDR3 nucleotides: TGTGCCAGCAGCATGGGGATTGGGTACACTGAAGCTTTCTTT.

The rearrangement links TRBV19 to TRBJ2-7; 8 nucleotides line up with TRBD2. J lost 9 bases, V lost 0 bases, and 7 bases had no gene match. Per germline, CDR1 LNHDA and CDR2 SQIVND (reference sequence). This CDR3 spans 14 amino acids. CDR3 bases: TGTGCCAGTAGTATAGATCCCGGGAGGGGCGCGCAGTACTTC. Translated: CASSIDPGRGAQYF. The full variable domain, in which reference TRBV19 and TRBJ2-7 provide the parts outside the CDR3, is DGGITQSPKYLFRKEGQNVTLSCEQNLNHDAMYWYRQDPGQGLRLIYYSQIVNDFQKGDIAEGYSVSREKKESFPLTVTSAQKNPTAFYLCASSIDPGRGAQYFGPGTRLTVT.

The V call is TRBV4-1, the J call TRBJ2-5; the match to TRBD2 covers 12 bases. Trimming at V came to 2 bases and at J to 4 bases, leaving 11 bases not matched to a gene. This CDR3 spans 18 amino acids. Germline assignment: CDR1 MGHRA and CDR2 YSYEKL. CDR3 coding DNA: TGCGCCAGCAGCCAACCGACTAGCGGGAGAGTTATAGGAGAGACCCAGTACTTC. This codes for CASSQPTSGRVIGETQYF.

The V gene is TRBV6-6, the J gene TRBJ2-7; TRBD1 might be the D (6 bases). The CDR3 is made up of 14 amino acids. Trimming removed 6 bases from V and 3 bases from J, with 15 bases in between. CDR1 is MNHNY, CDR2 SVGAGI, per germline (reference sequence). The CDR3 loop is CASRYTGTSYEQYF. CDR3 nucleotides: TGTGCCAGCAGGTATACCGGGACAAGCTACGAGCAGTACTTC.

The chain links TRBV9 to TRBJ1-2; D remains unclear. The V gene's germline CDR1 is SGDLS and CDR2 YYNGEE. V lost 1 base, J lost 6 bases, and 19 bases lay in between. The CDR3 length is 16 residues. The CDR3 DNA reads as TGTGCCAGCAGCGTACACCCCTGGAGGGCGGCGGATGGCTACACCTTC. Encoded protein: CASSVHPWRAADGYTF.

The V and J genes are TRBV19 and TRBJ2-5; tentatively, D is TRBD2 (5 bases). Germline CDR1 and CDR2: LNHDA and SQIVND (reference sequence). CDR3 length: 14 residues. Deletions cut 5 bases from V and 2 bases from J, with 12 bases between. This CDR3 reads CASSPVGVQETQYF. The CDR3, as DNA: TGTGCCAGTAGTCCAGTCGGGGTACAAGAGACCCAGTACTTC.